These 21 T cell receptor beta chains were sequenced from one sample in a study of beta chain features in type 1 diabetes. Expressed TCRB transcripts were sequenced after all isolated RNA was converted to cDNA. Data came from immunoSEQ multiplex PCR; TCRdb stores just in-frame clones and leaves some out. The sample yields 600,000 to 650,000 clones, less than 20% seen once. Sequencing was performed on naive CD4+ T cells from blood. These receptors were obtained from a man aged 18 to 29 in good health.

The rearrangement joins TRBV11-2 to TRBJ2-7; D may be TRBD2 (6 bases). Germline V gene sequence: CDR1 SGHAT, CDR2 FQNNGV. Trimming took 5 bases from V and 6 from J, leaving 11 bases between them. The CDR3 is 12 residues long. CDR3 residues: CASSIREVEQYF. In DNA, the CDR3 is TGTGCCAGCAGCATCAGGGAGGTCGAGCAGTACTTC. The variable domain in full, with the rest retrieved from reference TRBV11-2 and TRBJ2-7, is EAGVAQSPRYKIIEKRQSVAFWCNPISGHATLYWYQQILGQGPKLLIQFQNNGVVDDSQLPKDRFSAERLKGVDSTLKIQPAKLEDSAVYLCASSIREVEQYFGPGTRLTVT.

This clone was seen a few times. V and J are TRBV7-9 and TRBJ2-2, with D possibly matching TRBD1 (5 bases). CDR3 length: 17 amino acids. Trimming pared 5 bases from V and 0 bases from J, leaving 16 bases between. Germline V gene data show CDR1 as SEHNR and CDR2 as FQNEAQ (reference sequence). The CDR3 DNA follows: TGTGCCAGCAGCGACGATGTTTGGGGCACGAACACCGGGGAGCTGTTTTTT. Translated, it gives CASSDDVWGTNTGELFF. The variable domain in full, with the rest retrieved from reference TRBV7-9 and TRBJ2-2, is DTGVSQNPRHKITKRGQNVTFRCDPISEHNRLYWYRQTLGQGPEFLTYFQNEAQLEKSRLLSDRFSAERPKGSFSTLEIQRTEQGDSAMYLCASSDDVWGTNTGELFFGEGSRLTVL.

This clone turned up a few times. V and J are TRBV29-1 and TRBJ1-2; D remains ambiguous. Deletions cut 0 bases from V and 2 bases from J, with 10 bases between. CDR1 and CDR2 from the germline V gene are SQVTM and ANQGSEA. This CDR3 region has 14 residues. The CDR3 region has the DNA TGCAGCGTTGAAGATAGCGAGTTCAACTATGGCTACACCTTC. Its protein product is CSVEDSEFNYGYTF.

This clone has just a few counts. CDR3 sequence: CASSLYGTWMRNTGELFF. The CDR3 coding sequence is TGTGCCAGCAGTTTATATGGGACATGGATGAGGAACACCGGGGAGCTGTTTTTT. The genes are TRBV28 and TRBJ2-2; possibly TRBD1 for D (6 bases). Trimming pared 1 base from V and 1 base from J, leaving 16 bases between. CDR1 MDHEN and CDR2 SYDVKM come from the germline V gene. This CDR3 region has 18 residues.

Here the CDR3 reads CASSLGSGTGKVDQPQHF. In DNA form, the CDR3 reads TGCGCCAGCAGCTTGGGGAGCGGGACAGGGAAGGTGGATCAGCCCCAGCATTTT. The rearrangement joins TRBV5-1 to TRBJ1-5; the match to TRBD1 covers 9 bases. V lost 0 bases, J lost 5 bases, and 12 bases stayed unmatched. CDR1 and CDR2 from the germline V gene are SGHRS and YFSETQ. CDR3 length equals 18 residues.

The V call is TRBV6-1, the J call TRBJ1-1; no clear D gene. V was pared by 1 base and J by 3 bases, with 6 bases between. The germline gives CDR1 MNHNS, CDR2 SASEGT. The CDR3 is 13 amino acids. In DNA, the CDR3 is TGTGCCAGCAGTGAAGTGAGGGACACTGAAGCTTTCTTT. Protein product: CASSEVRDTEAFF.

The rearrangement links TRBV10-3 to TRBJ2-7, with TRBD1 matching 8 bases. From germline, CDR1 is ENHRY and CDR2 SYGVKD. V trimming: 4 bases; J trimming: 0 bases; junction bases outside the gene matches: 11. The CDR3 has 17 residues. CDR3 in amino acids: CAISGSLGQVNSYEQYF. The CDR3 nucleotides are TGTGCCATCAGTGGATCGTTGGGACAGGTGAACTCCTACGAGCAGTACTTC.

The table lists this clone with a few counts. The rearrangement joins TRBV7-2 to TRBJ2-7; D may be TRBD1 (6 bases). V lost 1 base to trimming and J lost 6 bases, with 16 bases between them. Germline values: CDR1 SGHTA, CDR2 FQGNSA. This CDR3 contains 15 residues. CDR3 nucleotides: TGTGCCAGCAGCTTAGGGGGGACAACTAGGGGCGAGCAGTACTTC. Amino acids: CASSLGGTTRGEQYF.

This clone came up a few times. The V gene is TRBV4-1, the J gene TRBJ1-1; D may be TRBD1 (6 bases). V gave up 6 bases and J gave up 1 base, with 15 bases separating them. The CDR3 extends over 15 amino acids. The germline V gene encodes CDR1 MGHRA and CDR2 YSYEKL. The CDR3 coding sequence is TGCGCCAGCAGGTCTACCGGGACACCGAACACTGAAGCTTTCTTT. Protein: CASRSTGTPNTEAFF.

This chain links TRBV5-1 with TRBJ2-3, with 8 bases aligning to TRBD1. The ends lost 1 base at V and 6 bases at J; junction bases unmatched: 7. The germline V gene encodes CDR1 SGHRS and CDR2 YFSETQ. The CDR3 runs to 15 residues. The CDR3 bases are TGCGCCAGCAGCTTGCCGACAGGGGTGGGGGATACGCAGTATTTT. It specifies CASSLPTGVGDTQYF.

This clone showed up just a few times. The J gene is TRBJ1-5, the V gene TRBV18; 7 nucleotides match TRBD1. V lost 3 bases and J lost 8; bases outside the gene matches: 7. Germline V gene lookup returns CDR1 KGHSH and CDR2 LQKENI. The CDR3 extends over 14 amino acids. The CDR3 DNA reads as TGTGCCAGCTCACCGAACAGGGGTTCGGAGCCCCAGCATTTT. It is translated as CASSPNRGSEPQHF.

This clone was seen a few times. The chain employs TRBV21-1 and TRBJ2-6. TRBV21-1 is a known pseudogene. The CDR3 has 13 residues. The CDR3 reads CAGMTYGANVLTF. The CDR3, as DNA: TGTGCCGGGATGACCTACGGGGCCAACGTCCTGACTTTC.

The rearrangement uses TRBV7-3 and TRBJ2-3; tentatively, D is TRBD2 (6 bases). With 5 bases removed from V and 1 base from J, the gap between germline ends came to 13 bases. Germline CDR1 SGHTA, CDR2 FQGTGA. The CDR3 covers 15 residues. CDR3 in DNA: TGTGCCAGCAGCCTGTGGGGGGTTCGCACAGATACGCAGTATTTT. It yields the protein CASSLWGVRTDTQYF.

The chain combines TRBV5-4 with TRBJ2-7; 7 bases are a match to TRBD1. Germline lookup yields CDR1 SGHNT and CDR2 YYREEE (reference sequence). V shed 8 bases, J shed 0 bases, and the junction held 8 bases outside the gene matches. The CDR3 spans 14 residues. This CDR3 is CASSRQGTSYEQYF. CDR3 DNA: TGTGCCAGTAGTAGACAGGGAACCTCCTACGAGCAGTACTTC.

The chain has TRBV9 and TRBJ2-1; D is unclear. The V end lost 0 bases, the J end lost 3 bases, and 10 bases lay between the germline ends. The CDR3 contains 15 residues. Germline V lookup: CDR1 SGDLS, CDR2 YYNGEE. CDR3 bases: TGTGCCAGCAGCGTAGGGGGAAACATCTACAATGAGCAGTTCTTC. As protein: CASSVGGNIYNEQFF.

This clone was observed a handful of times. The V gene is TRBV6-1, the J gene TRBJ2-3; weak D call: TRBD1 (6 bases). Trimming removed 6 bases at V and 6 bases at J, with 13 bases between. Germline V gene data show CDR1 as MNHNS and CDR2 as SASEGT. The CDR3 has 13 residues. The CDR3 DNA reads as TGTGCCAGCAGAGCTAACAGGGATGATACGCAGTATTTT. It specifies CASRANRDDTQYF.

The chain links TRBV4-3 to TRBJ1-3; no firm D call. CDR1 is LGHNA and CDR2 is YSLEER in the germline V gene. The V and J ends lost 0 bases and 5 bases respectively, with 11 bases between them. The CDR3 covers 15 residues. CDR3 sequence (DNA): TGCGCCAGCAGCCAAGAAACGGGTTTCAGAAACACCATATATTTT. Amino acids: CASSQETGFRNTIYF.

This clone was seen only a few times. The chain employs TRBV28 and TRBJ2-2, with 7 nucleotides matching TRBD1. CDR1 and CDR2 from the germline V gene are MDHEN and SYDVKM. Trimming removed 3 bases from V and 2 bases from J; junction bases left unmatched: 6. The CDR3 has 16 residues. The CDR3 DNA reads TGTGCCAGCAGTTTCCTCTACAGGGGTAACACCGGGGAGCTGTTTTTT. Its protein product is CASSFLYRGNTGELFF.

In this sample, this clone turned up a few times. The rearrangement joins TRBV6-1 to TRBJ2-5; 12 nucleotides line up with TRBD1. The V gene end was trimmed by 4 bases and the J gene end by 5 bases; junction bases not matched to a gene: 5. The CDR3 contains 15 residues. Per the germline V gene, CDR1 is MNHNS and CDR2 is SASEGT. CDR3 in DNA: TGTGCCAGCAGTGGGGGGGACAGGGGGCCTGAGACCCAGTACTTC. It encodes CASSGGDRGPETQYF.

In its sample, this clone was seen a few times. The chain employs TRBV5-4 and TRBJ2-5; 7 nucleotides align to TRBD2. J gave up 0 bases and V 3 bases, and 5 bases lay outside the gene matches. Per germline, CDR1 SGHNT and CDR2 YYREEE (reference sequence). This CDR3 contains 15 residues. Written as DNA, the CDR3 is TGTGCCAGCAGCTGGGGGGGAACGCACCAAGAGACCCAGTACTTC. It encodes CASSWGGTHQETQYF.

J is TRBJ1-2 and V is TRBV19; D gene unclear. Trimming removed 3 bases from V and 3 bases from J, with 14 bases in between. CDR1 LNHDA and CDR2 SQIVND come from the germline V gene (reference sequence). The CDR3 sequence is 15 residues long. In DNA form, the CDR3 reads TGTGCCAGTAGTATCCCGGGCCCACGACACTATGGCTACACCTTC. It codes for CASSIPGPRHYGYTF. Together with reference TRBV19 and TRBJ1-2, the CDR3 gives the full variable domain: DGGITQSPKYLFRKEGQNVTLSCEQNLNHDAMYWYRQDPGQGLRLIYYSQIVNDFQKGDIAEGYSVSREKKESFPLTVTSAQKNPTAFYLCASSIPGPRHYGYTFGSGTRLTVV.